This is a list of T cell receptor beta chains from one sample in a study of Ad26.COV2.S vaccination and SARS-CoV-2 variants. Some clones are missing from TCRdb's copy, which holds only in-frame ones; the method was immunoSEQ multiplex PCR. The table has 400,000 to 500,000 clones, approximately 88% seen once. This specimen consisted of peripheral blood, obtained in a trial of Ad26.COV2.S vaccine versus placebo. The receptors come from a person aged 18-65 years who received the Ad26.COV2.S COVID-19 vaccine or a placebo. CDR3s include the opening cysteine and the closing phenylalanine or tryptophan. The D gene is left open where the match is weak. The size field is filled for only some rows; it gives once, few, many or a size class.

v_gene	d_gene	abundance	j_gene	CDR3aa	CDR3nt
TRBV7-2	TRBD2	-	TRBJ2-1	CASSLAFIPVGTSEYNEQFF	TGTGCCAGCAGCTTAGCCTTTATTCCAGTGGGGACTAGCGAGTACAATGAGCAGTTCTTC
TRBV12-3/TRBV12-4	-	-	TRBJ2-7	CASSFGGYEQYF	TGTGCCAGCAGTTTTGGGGGCTACGAGCAGTACTTC
TRBV7-9	-	-	TRBJ2-1	CASGSEYVGYNEQFF	TGTGCCAGCGGGTCCGAGTACGTCGGCTACAATGAGCAGTTCTTC
TRBV5-1	-	few	TRBJ1-4	CASTPTAGVRNEKLFF	TGCGCCAGCACCCCAACAGCAGGGGTCCGTAATGAAAAACTGTTTTTT
TRBV7-4	-	-	TRBJ2-7	CASAGCGRAYEQYF	TGTGCCAGCGCTGGGTGCGGTAGAGCCTACGAGCAGTACTTC
TRBV4-2	TRBD2	many	TRBJ2-5	CASSQERGGQETQYF	TGTGCCAGCAGCCAAGAGCGGGGGGGCCAAGAGACCCAGTACTTC
TRBV28	-	-	TRBJ2-2	CAGLRSNTGELFF	TGTGCCGGTCTGAGGTCGAACACCGGGGAGCTGTTTTTT
TRBV30	-	-	TRBJ1-1	CAWSVVGNAEAFF	TGTGCCTGGAGTGTGGTAGGGAATGCTGAAGCTTTCTTT
TRBV30	TRBD1	-	TRBJ1-1	CAWSVGQGSTEAFF	TGTGCCTGGAGTGTGGGACAGGGTTCCACTGAAGCTTTCTTT
TRBV5-6	TRBD2	-	TRBJ2-5	CASRPRGGRETQYF	TGTGCCAGCAGACCCCGGGGGGGCCGAGAGACCCAGTACTTC